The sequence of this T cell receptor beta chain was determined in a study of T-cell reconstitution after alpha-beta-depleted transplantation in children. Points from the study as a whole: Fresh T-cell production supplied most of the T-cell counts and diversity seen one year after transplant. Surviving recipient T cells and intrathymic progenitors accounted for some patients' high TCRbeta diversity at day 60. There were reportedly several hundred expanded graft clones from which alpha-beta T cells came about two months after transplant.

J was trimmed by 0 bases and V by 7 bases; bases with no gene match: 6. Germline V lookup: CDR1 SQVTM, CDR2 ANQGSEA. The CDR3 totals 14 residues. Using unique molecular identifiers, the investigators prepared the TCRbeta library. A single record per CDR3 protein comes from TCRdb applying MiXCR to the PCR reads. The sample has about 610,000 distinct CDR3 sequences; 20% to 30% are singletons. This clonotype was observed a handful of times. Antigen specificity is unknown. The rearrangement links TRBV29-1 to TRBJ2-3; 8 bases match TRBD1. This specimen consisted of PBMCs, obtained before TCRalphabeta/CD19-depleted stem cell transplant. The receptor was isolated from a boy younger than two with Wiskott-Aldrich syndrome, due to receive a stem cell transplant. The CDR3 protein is CSATRDRSTDTQYF. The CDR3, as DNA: TGCAGCGCAACCCGGGACAGGAGCACAGATACGCAGTATTTT.